This entry is about one T cell receptor beta chain. The antigen this receptor binds is unknown. The record has no base qualities; no much larger clone is one base away. TCRbeta CDR3 regions were amplified from genomic DNA using the immunoSEQ Assay, a bias-controlled multiplex PCR. The original pipeline was this. The number of nucleated cells in each sample was estimated by amplification of reference gene primers within the assay. To quantify the absolute abundance of each unique TCRbeta CDR3 rearrangement, sequence reads were collapsed and filtered. For each sample, productive Simpson clonality was calculated by taking the square root of Simpson's diversity index across productive rearrangements. Not all clones reach the TCRdb copy of this immuneACCESS table, which keeps in-frame sequences only. Checked studies attribute under half of the gap to unresolved V genes and leave the rest unexplained. The V and J calls and clone size come from that table; D and trimming were worked out from the DNA. The sample yields a few hundred thousand clones; 84% were counted once. 8% to 9.5% of the sample rests with the top ten.

The data are from a study of blood T cell repertoires in COVID-19 (dated by TCRdb to about 2020). Broadly, across the study: Samples from collaborators originated in the United States, Italy and Spain and spanned both the acute and convalescent phases of COVID-19. HLA class I and class II types, where available, came from metadata supplied by the sample provider rather than from assay-based typing. The material from the prospective study consisted of cDNA or gDNA derived from T cells, B-cell-depleted T cells, or PBMCs. Nearly every sample came with metadata listing a de-identified subject ID, COVID-19 status, age in years and sex. Samples were obtained from the ongoing ImmuneRACE study (first 160 participants) and from 1,254 subjects provided by 6 global collaborators. Deeply sampled blood TCRbeta repertoires from subjects exposed to, actively infected with, or recovered from COVID-19 were included in the dataset. The repertoires were released in a freely available public database meant as a resource for research on the immune response to SARS-CoV-2. The study at large found these results: The quantity of clinical and demographic metadata differed by source and by participant and was supplied without curation.

CDR1 MDHEN and CDR2 SYDVKM were looked up in the germline V gene. Including cysteine and phenylalanine, the CDR3 has 12 amino acids. The only DNA kept is the CDR3, 36 bases in frame from the first base. Trimming costs V 2 bases and J 6 bases, and their ends lie 8 bases apart. Each collaborating institution followed its own protocols to collect whole blood in K2EDTA tubes. For TCRbeta analysis, collaborator samples were shipped as frozen whole blood, as isolated PBMCs, or as DNA extracted from either sample type. This TCR was sampled from a human donor in a cohort sampled during active COVID-19. Sequenced input: peripheral blood. The V and J segments used are TRBV28 and TRBJ2-7, with a weak D call of TRBD2 (6 bases match). This receptor has the CDR3 CASSLRRGEQYF. The DNA sequence is as follows: TGTGCCAGCAGTTTAAGGAGGGGCGAGCAGTACTTC.